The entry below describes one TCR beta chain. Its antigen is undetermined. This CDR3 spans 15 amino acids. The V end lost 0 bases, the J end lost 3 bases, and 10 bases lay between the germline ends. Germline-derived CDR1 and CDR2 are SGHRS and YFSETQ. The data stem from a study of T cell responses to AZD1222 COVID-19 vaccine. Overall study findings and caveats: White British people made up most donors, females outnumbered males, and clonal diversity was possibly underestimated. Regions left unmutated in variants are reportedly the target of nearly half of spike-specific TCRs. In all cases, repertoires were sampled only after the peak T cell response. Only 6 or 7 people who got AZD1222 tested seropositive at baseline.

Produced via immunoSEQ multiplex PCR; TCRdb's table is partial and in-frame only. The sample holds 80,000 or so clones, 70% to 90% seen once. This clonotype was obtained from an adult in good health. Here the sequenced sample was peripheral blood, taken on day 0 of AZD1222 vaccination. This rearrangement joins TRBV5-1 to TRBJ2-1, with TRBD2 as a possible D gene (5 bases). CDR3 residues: CASSLGTALYNEQFF. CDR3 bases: TGCGCCAGCAGCTTGGGGACTGCCCTCTACAATGAGCAGTTCTTC.